The 21 T cell receptor beta chains in this list originate from one sample, sequenced in a study of a mutant IDH1 vaccine in newly diagnosed glioma. The time point denotes: week 23, last vaccination. Each dose of the vaccine consisted of 300 ug of mutant IDH1 20-mer peptide, with topical imiquimod. These receptors' antigens are unknown. Sequencing used immunoSEQ multiplex PCR; TCRdb keeps in-frame clones, though not all of them. The table records tens of thousands of clones, 75% to 95% of them present only once. The sequences come from PBMCs, collected from a glioma patient whose treatment included an IDH1 peptide vaccine. Receptor source: a man aged 45 to 65 with glioma.

The chain carries TRBV4-3 and TRBJ1-6; TRBD1 aligns across 10 bases. Trimming cost V 1 base and J 5 bases; bases outside gene matches: 2. The CDR3 runs to 16 residues. The germline CDR1 and CDR2 sequences are LGHNA and YSLEER. The CDR3 loop reads CASSQAGTGDNSPLHF. As DNA, the CDR3 is TGCGCCAGCAGCCAAGCCGGGACAGGGGATAATTCACCCCTCCACTTT.

The chain has TRBV2 and TRBJ1-4; D possibly corresponds to TRBD1 (5 bases). V lost 2 bases, J lost 8 bases, and 9 bases lay in between. From germline, CDR1 is SNHLY and CDR2 FYNNEI. The CDR3 runs to 13 residues. The CDR3 loop reads CASSEQGREKLFF. Written as DNA, the CDR3 is TGTGCCAGCAGTGAACAGGGAAGGGAAAAACTGTTTTTT.

This chain links TRBV28 with TRBJ2-3; 9 bases are a match to TRBD2. The germline CDR1 and CDR2 sequences are MDHEN and SYDVKM. The V and J ends lost 7 bases and 6 bases, in that order; junction bases with no gene match: 11. The CDR3 extends over 15 amino acids. The CDR3 loop is CASNRIAGVKDTQYF. Here the CDR3 DNA reads TGTGCCAGCAACCGGATAGCGGGGGTCAAGGATACGCAGTATTTT.

This chain connects TRBV7-3 to TRBJ2-3; no firm D call. The CDR3 sequence is 14 residues long. Trimming stripped 2 bases from V and 5 bases from J, with 11 bases between. Germline CDR1 is SGHTA and CDR2 is FQGTGA. As DNA, the CDR3 is TGTGCCAGCAGCTTAGAGGTTGTGGGAGATACGCAGTATTTT. It codes for CASSLEVVGDTQYF. Looking up the rest from reference TRBV7-3 and TRBJ2-3 gives the full variable domain: GAGVSQTPSNKVTEKGKYVELRCDPISGHTALYWYRQSLGQGPEFLIYFQGTGAADDSGLPNDRFFAVRPEGSVSTLKIQRTERGDSAVYLCASSLEVVGDTQYFGPGTRLTVL.

The rearrangement uses TRBV6-5 and TRBJ2-1; maybe TRBD1 (6 bases). V shed 5 bases and J shed 4 bases, with 15 bases lying between them. Germline V gene lookup returns CDR1 MNHEY and CDR2 SVGAGI. The CDR3 loop spans 15 amino acids. This chain's CDR3 is CASSTTGTYYNEQFF. The CDR3 coding sequence is TGTGCCAGCAGTACCACCGGGACATATTACAATGAGCAGTTCTTC.

This clone was seen once. V is TRBV5-1 and J is TRBJ2-3, with TRBD2 matching over 8 bases. The CDR3 consists of 17 residues. Germline V gene sequence: CDR1 SGHRS, CDR2 YFSETQ. Trimming at V came to 0 bases and at J to 1 base, leaving 7 bases not matched to a gene. CDR3 nucleotides: TGCGCCAGCAGCTTGGGGGCCGTGCGGGGGGGCACAGATACGCAGTATTTT. It specifies CASSLGAVRGGTDTQYF.

The rearrangement links TRBV6-1 to TRBJ2-7; TRBD2 is a possible D gene (6 bases). This CDR3 has 12 residues. The germline CDR1 and CDR2 sequences are MNHNS and SASEGT. V was trimmed by 8 bases and J by 0 bases, leaving 8 bases between them. The CDR3 spells CASQGGSYEQYF. In DNA, the CDR3 is TGTGCCAGCCAGGGAGGCTCCTACGAGCAGTACTTC.

The chain is built from TRBV5-4 and TRBJ2-3; 8 nucleotides line up with TRBD1. The CDR3 has 17 residues. The ends lost 3 bases at V and 7 bases at J; junction bases unmatched: 16. The germline V gene has CDR1 SGHNT and CDR2 YYREEE (reference sequence). CDR3 nucleotide sequence: TGTGCCAGCAGCTCGGGACGGTCAGGGGGCCCTTCAAATACGCAGTATTTT. Protein sequence: CASSSGRSGGPSNTQYF. Using reference TRBV5-4 and TRBJ2-3 for the parts outside the CDR3, the full variable domain is ETGVTQSPTHLIKTRGQQVTLRCSSQSGHNTVSWYQQALGQGPQFIFQYYREEENGRGNFPPRFSGLQFPNYSSELNVNALELDDSALYLCASSSGRSGGPSNTQYFGPGTRLTVL.

The chain carries TRBV20-1 and TRBJ2-7; tentatively, D is TRBD1 or TRBD2 (5 bases each). This CDR3 is 11 amino acids long. Per germline, CDR1 DFQATT and CDR2 SNEGSKA (reference sequence). Trimming pared 6 bases from V and 5 bases from J, leaving 11 bases between. CDR3 amino acids: CSAGPGNEQYF. CDR3 DNA sequence: TGCAGTGCGGGGCCCGGGAACGAGCAGTACTTC.

This clone was picked up one time. The chain is built from TRBV28 and TRBJ1-4; TRBD1 matches 9 bases. The V gene end was trimmed by 6 bases and the J gene end by 8 bases; junction bases not matched to a gene: 10. Germline V lookup: CDR1 MDHEN, CDR2 SYDVKM. The CDR3 loop spans 15 amino acids. Here the CDR3 DNA reads TGTGCCAGCAGGGGCTACAGGGGGCGCCGAGAAAAACTGTTTTTT. Protein sequence: CASRGYRGRREKLFF.

V usage is TRBV5-1 and J usage is TRBJ2-7, with D perhaps matching TRBD2 (5 bases). This CDR3 spans 15 amino acids. The V gene lost 4 bases and the J gene lost 0 bases, with 14 bases spanning the gap. Germline lookup yields CDR1 SGHRS and CDR2 YFSETQ. CDR3 bases: TGCGCCAGCAGCAACGTTGGAGGAAGCTCCTACGAGCAGTACTTC. It specifies CASSNVGGSSYEQYF. Drawing the rest from reference TRBV5-1 and TRBJ2-7, the complete variable domain is KAGVTQTPRYLIKTRGQQVTLSCSPISGHRSVSWYQQTPGQGLQFLFEYFSETQRNKGNFPGRFSGRQFSNSRSEMNVSTLELGDSALYLCASSNVGGSSYEQYFGPGTRLTVT.

This clone came up once. This chain's CDR3 is CASSLAREETQYF. CDR3 in DNA: TGTGCCAGCAGCTTGGCACGGGAAGAGACCCAGTACTTC. The chain has TRBV5-4 and TRBJ2-5; D not resolved. Germline V gene data show CDR1 as SGHNT and CDR2 as YYREEE (reference sequence). This CDR3 is 13 amino acids long. Trimming cost V 0 bases and J 3 bases, with 6 bases left between them.

The rearrangement uses TRBV9 and TRBJ2-3; D ambiguous. The CDR3 sequence is 15 residues long. The germline gives CDR1 SGDLS, CDR2 YYNGEE. The V gene lost 0 bases and the J gene lost 1 base, with 9 bases spanning the gap. This CDR3 is CASSVGGSGTDTQYF. In DNA form, the CDR3 reads TGTGCCAGCAGCGTAGGAGGATCTGGCACAGATACGCAGTATTTT.

CDR3 in amino acids: CATERTGGMNTEAFF. CDR3 nucleotide sequence: TGTGCCACGGAGAGAACAGGGGGCATGAACACTGAAGCTTTCTTT. The chain has TRBV2 and TRBJ1-1; the match to TRBD1 covers 9 bases. Germline lookup yields CDR1 SNHLY and CDR2 FYNNEI. The CDR3 is 15 residues long. With 10 bases clipped from V and 0 bases from J, the junction kept 9 bases outside the gene matches.

The genes are TRBV27 and TRBJ1-5, with D possibly matching TRBD1 (6 bases). This CDR3 is built from 14 residues. V was cut by 5 bases and J by 6 bases, with 14 bases left in between. Germline-derived CDR1 and CDR2 are MNHEY and SMNVEV (reference sequence). In nucleotides, the CDR3 is TGTGCCAGCAGTAAACAGGGTGGCGGTCAGCCCCAGCATTTT. As protein: CASSKQGGGQPQHF.

This sequence joins TRBV28 and TRBJ2-5; 8 positions agree with TRBD1. Per the germline V gene, CDR1 is MDHEN and CDR2 is SYDVKM. The CDR3 covers 16 residues. Trimming cost V 5 bases and J 3 bases; bases outside gene matches: 11. The CDR3 DNA reads TGTGCCAGCAGTCATCCCATCAGGGGGCGCGAAGAGACCCAGTACTTC. The encoded protein is CASSHPIRGREETQYF.

The table lists this clone with a count of one. The chain uses TRBV28 and TRBJ1-1; D is uncertain. Germline V gives CDR1 MDHEN, CDR2 SYDVKM. The CDR3 runs to 17 residues. V was clipped by 1 base and J by 3 bases, with 18 bases between them. CDR3 region: CASSLSVWEDSDTEAFF. CDR3 nucleotides: TGTGCCAGCAGTTTATCGGTGTGGGAGGATTCGGACACTGAAGCTTTCTTT.

V gene TRBV6-6 combines with J gene TRBJ2-4, with D tentatively TRBD1 (6 bases). V lost 6 bases, J lost 0 bases, and 12 bases lay in between. The length of the CDR3 is 15 residues. The germline V gene has CDR1 MNHNY and CDR2 SVGAGI (reference sequence). The chain's CDR3 is CASRPQGRAKNIQYF. DNA of the CDR3: TGTGCCAGCAGGCCTCAGGGGCGAGCCAAAAACATTCAGTACTTC.

This chain connects TRBV21-1 to TRBJ1-1. TRBV21-1 is labeled a pseudogene. The CDR3 has 16 amino acids. In DNA form, the CDR3 reads TGTGCCAGCAGCAGGCCTATGGGGTGGGGGAACACTGAAGCTTTCTTT. Translated, it gives CASSRPMGWGNTEAFF.

The chain carries TRBV14 and TRBJ1-1, with D possibly matching TRBD1 (5 bases). This CDR3 region has 13 residues. Germline CDR1 SGHDN, CDR2 FVKESK. The V gene lost 1 base and the J gene lost 11 bases, with 14 bases spanning the gap. CDR3 sequence (DNA): TGTGCCAGCAGCCAAGGTGACAGACGGAAGGCTTTCTTT. Amino acid sequence: CASSQGDRRKAFF. The whole variable domain, filled in from reference TRBV14 and TRBJ1-1, reads EAGVTQFPSHSVIEKGQTVTLRCDPISGHDNLYWYRRVMGKEIKFLLHFVKESKQDESGMPNNRFLAERTGGTYSTLKVQPAELEDSGVYFCASSQGDRRKAFFGQGTRLTVV.

This clone has only one observation. The V gene is TRBV2, the J gene TRBJ2-7; 9 positions match TRBD1. The V gene end was trimmed by 6 bases and the J gene end by 11 bases; junction bases not matched to a gene: 17. Looked up from germline, CDR1 is SNHLY and CDR2 is FYNNEI. The CDR3 spans 15 residues. Here the CDR3 DNA reads TGTGCCAGCAGGGAGGGACAGGGAGGAGGACATCGGAAGTACTTC. It is translated as CASREGQGGGHRKYF.